A selection of T cell receptor beta chains follows, all from one sample in a study of cytomegalovirus exposure and HLA in healthy donors. TCRdb's copy holds only in-frame clones and misses some; the assay was immunoSEQ multiplex PCR. The table includes roughly 160,000 clones, around 84% detected once. The sample was PBMCs. These receptors all come from a man younger than 40 in good health and CMV-seropositive. CDR3s include the opening cysteine and the closing phenylalanine or tryptophan. The order of the fields is clone size, V gene, CDR3 length, D gene, J gene, CDR3 DNA, CDR3 protein. The D gene is left open where the match is weak. A row's size may be missing; if present it is once, few, many or a size class.

abundance: once; v_gene: TRBV7-8; len: 16; d_gene: -; j_gene: TRBJ2-3; CDR3nt: TGTGCCAGCAGCTTGCTAGGCACCCAGGGCAGTGGTACGCAGTATTTT; CDR3aa: CASSLLGTQGSGTQYF
abundance: few; v_gene: TRBV4-1; len: 17; d_gene: TRBD2; j_gene: TRBJ2-1; CDR3nt: TGCGCCAGCAGCCAACCGACTAGCGGGAGGCTGTACAATGAGCAGTTCTTC; CDR3aa: CASSQPTSGRLYNEQFF
abundance: -; v_gene: TRBV19; len: 15; d_gene: -; j_gene: TRBJ2-1; CDR3nt: TGTGCCAGTAGTATAGGCAGATCCCCATACAATGAGCAGTTCTTC; CDR3aa: CASSIGRSPYNEQFF
abundance: -; v_gene: TRBV25-1; len: 13; d_gene: -; j_gene: TRBJ2-1; CDR3nt: TGTGCCAGCAGTCCGGGAGGGGGCGATGAGCAGTTCTTC; CDR3aa: CASSPGGGDEQFF
abundance: few; v_gene: TRBV5-1; len: 15; d_gene: -; j_gene: TRBJ2-3; CDR3nt: TGCGCCAGCACCATCGGCCCGGGGTCGACAGATACGCAGTATTTT; CDR3aa: CASTIGPGSTDTQYF
abundance: -; v_gene: TRBV6-5; len: 15; d_gene: TRBD1; j_gene: TRBJ1-2; CDR3nt: TGTGCCAGCAGTTCGACAGGGGGCTCTATGTATGGCTACACCTTC; CDR3aa: CASSSTGGSMYGYTF
abundance: -; v_gene: TRBV6-6; len: 15; d_gene: -; j_gene: TRBJ2-2; CDR3nt: TGTGCCAGCAGGGCCGGGGAGTCCCACACCGGGGAGCTGTTTTTT; CDR3aa: CASRAGESHTGELFF
abundance: -; v_gene: TRBV9; len: 15; d_gene: TRBD2; j_gene: TRBJ2-1; CDR3nt: TGTGCCAGCAGCGTAGGGGGGAGGGCCACCAATGAGCAGTTCTTC; CDR3aa: CASSVGGRATNEQFF
abundance: -; v_gene: TRBV7-9; len: 19; d_gene: -; j_gene: TRBJ2-1; CDR3nt: TGTGCCAGCAGCTTCTTAGGGGCCGGATTAACGAGCTCCTACAATGAGCAGTTCTTC; CDR3aa: CASSFLGAGLTSSYNEQFF
abundance: -; v_gene: TRBV15; len: 18; d_gene: TRBD2; j_gene: TRBJ2-5; CDR3nt: TGTGCCACCAGCAGAGAGGGCCCGCCGGGAGGGGGGAAAGAGACCCAGTACTTC; CDR3aa: CATSREGPPGGGKETQYF
abundance: -; v_gene: TRBV10-1; len: 15; d_gene: TRBD1; j_gene: TRBJ1-1; CDR3nt: TGCGCCAGCAGTGAAGGGGGCAGGTTGGGCACTGAAGCTTTCTTT; CDR3aa: CASSEGGRLGTEAFF
abundance: -; v_gene: TRBV6-1; len: 16; d_gene: TRBD2; j_gene: TRBJ2-7; CDR3nt: TGTGCCAGCAGTGAACGGCTAGCGGGTATCTCCTACGAGCAGTACTTC; CDR3aa: CASSERLAGISYEQYF
abundance: -; v_gene: TRBV11-2; len: 17; d_gene: -; j_gene: TRBJ2-3; CDR3nt: TGTGCCAGCAGCTACCAGGGAATGGCGGTCAACACAGATACGCAGTATTTT; CDR3aa: CASSYQGMAVNTDTQYF
abundance: -; v_gene: TRBV6-5; len: 13; d_gene: -; j_gene: TRBJ1-5; CDR3nt: TGTGCCAGCAGTAAACAGGCAACACAGCCCCAGCATTTT; CDR3aa: CASSKQATQPQHF
abundance: -; v_gene: TRBV6-5; len: 16; d_gene: TRBD2; j_gene: TRBJ2-1; CDR3nt: TGTGCCAGCAGTTCCCCGCCCGGGGCGGGAGGCGATGAGCAGTTCTTC; CDR3aa: CASSSPPGAGGDEQFF
abundance: -; v_gene: TRBV6-1; len: 15; d_gene: -; j_gene: TRBJ2-2; CDR3nt: TGTGCCAGCAGGCGTCATAGCGCCTACACCGGGGAGCTGTTTTTT; CDR3aa: CASRRHSAYTGELFF
abundance: -; v_gene: TRBV7-9; len: 16; d_gene: TRBD2; j_gene: TRBJ2-1; CDR3nt: TGTGCCAGCAGCCATACTGCTAGCGGGAGATTCAATGAGCAGTTCTTC; CDR3aa: CASSHTASGRFNEQFF
abundance: -; v_gene: TRBV5-1; len: 14; d_gene: -; j_gene: TRBJ1-5; CDR3nt: TGCGCCAGCAGCTTGGCCGGGTCTAATCAGCCCCAGCATTTT; CDR3aa: CASSLAGSNQPQHF
abundance: -; v_gene: TRBV29-1; len: 19; d_gene: TRBD1; j_gene: TRBJ2-2; CDR3nt: TGCAGCGTTGAAGGACTTGCGACAGGGGGCGGGTTGAACACCGGGGAGCTGTTTTTT; CDR3aa: CSVEGLATGGGLNTGELFF
abundance: -; v_gene: TRBV7-8; len: 16; d_gene: TRBD2; j_gene: TRBJ2-1; CDR3nt: TGTGCCAGCAGCTTAATGGGGGGACTAGTGGGCAATGAGCAGTTCTTC; CDR3aa: CASSLMGGLVGNEQFF
abundance: -; v_gene: TRBV19; len: 17; d_gene: TRBD1; j_gene: TRBJ1-5; CDR3nt: TGTGCCAGTGGCCGGGACAGGGAGGGGTATAGCAATCAGCCCCAGCATTTT; CDR3aa: CASGRDREGYSNQPQHF
abundance: -; v_gene: TRBV7-9; len: 15; d_gene: TRBD2; j_gene: TRBJ2-1; CDR3nt: TGTTCCAGCAGCTTCTCCGGGACTAGAGGCAATGAGCAGTTCTTC; CDR3aa: CSSSFSGTRGNEQFF
abundance: -; v_gene: TRBV7-2; len: 14; d_gene: TRBD1; j_gene: TRBJ1-4; CDR3nt: TGTGCCAGCAGCCGCCGGACAGGGAATGAAAAACTGTTTTTT; CDR3aa: CASSRRTGNEKLFF
abundance: -; v_gene: TRBV9; len: 12; d_gene: -; j_gene: TRBJ2-2; CDR3nt: TGTGCCAGCAGCGTTCCGACCGGGGAGCTGTTTTTT; CDR3aa: CASSVPTGELFF
abundance: -; v_gene: TRBV7-2; len: 15; d_gene: TRBD1; j_gene: TRBJ1-2; CDR3nt: TGTGCCAGCAGCTTACTAATAGGGACAGGAGGTGGCTACACCTTC; CDR3aa: CASSLLIGTGGGYTF
abundance: -; v_gene: TRBV9; len: 15; d_gene: -; j_gene: TRBJ1-1; CDR3nt: TGTGCCAGCAGCGTAGGCGTCTCCAGGGGCACTGAGGCTTTCTTT; CDR3aa: CASSVGVSRGTEAFF
abundance: -; v_gene: TRBV7-9; len: 15; d_gene: TRBD1; j_gene: TRBJ2-1; CDR3nt: TGTGCCAGCAGCCCCCCGGGACAGGGGGCGGCTGAGCAGTTCTTC; CDR3aa: CASSPPGQGAAEQFF
abundance: once; v_gene: TRBV19; len: 14; d_gene: -; j_gene: TRBJ2-1; CDR3nt: TGTGCCAGTAGCCTTCAGACTAATTACAATGAGCAGTTCTTC; CDR3aa: CASSLQTNYNEQFF
abundance: -; v_gene: TRBV4-3; len: 15; d_gene: -; j_gene: TRBJ1-1; CDR3nt: TGCGCCAGCAGGCAAGTCATCGGGTCAAACACTGAAGCTTTCTTT; CDR3aa: CASRQVIGSNTEAFF
abundance: -; v_gene: TRBV7-9; len: 12; d_gene: -; j_gene: TRBJ2-4; CDR3nt: TGTGCCAGCAGCTCTACAGAAAACATTCAGTACTTC; CDR3aa: CASSSTENIQYF
abundance: -; v_gene: TRBV5-1; len: 15; d_gene: TRBD2; j_gene: TRBJ2-1; CDR3nt: TGCGCCAGCAGCCCCCTAGCGGTAAGAAACAATGAGCAGTTCTTC; CDR3aa: CASSPLAVRNNEQFF
abundance: once; v_gene: TRBV5-1; len: 16; d_gene: -; j_gene: TRBJ2-1; CDR3nt: TGCGCCAGCAGCTTGGTGGTGGGGACACCCGTACATGAGCAGTTCTTC; CDR3aa: CASSLVVGTPVHEQFF
abundance: -; v_gene: TRBV7-8; len: 14; d_gene: TRBD1; j_gene: TRBJ2-1; CDR3nt: TGTGCCAGCAGCTCGACAGGGCTACTGAATGAGCAGTTCTTC; CDR3aa: CASSSTGLLNEQFF
abundance: -; v_gene: TRBV4-3; len: 15; d_gene: -; j_gene: TRBJ2-5; CDR3nt: TGCGCCAGCAGCCAAGTCCTCAGCGATACAGAGACCCAGTACTTC; CDR3aa: CASSQVLSDTETQYF
abundance: -; v_gene: TRBV30; len: 16; d_gene: TRBD2; j_gene: TRBJ2-7; CDR3nt: TGTGCCTGGAGTGTACGAGGGGCGGGAGGCGCGTACGAGCAGTACTTC; CDR3aa: CAWSVRGAGGAYEQYF
abundance: -; v_gene: TRBV11-2; len: 12; d_gene: -; j_gene: TRBJ2-5; CDR3nt: TGTGCCAGCAGCTTAGATAAAGAGACCCAGTACTTC; CDR3aa: CASSLDKETQYF
abundance: -; v_gene: TRBV7-2; len: 16; d_gene: TRBD1; j_gene: TRBJ2-7; CDR3nt: TGTGCCAGCAGCTTAGGAGGGACAGGTTCAATCTACGAGCAGTACTTC; CDR3aa: CASSLGGTGSIYEQYF
abundance: -; v_gene: TRBV27; len: 15; d_gene: TRBD2; j_gene: TRBJ2-3; CDR3nt: TGTGCCAGCAGTTTTACAGCGGGAGGGCGAGTTACGCAGTATTTT; CDR3aa: CASSFTAGGRVTQYF
abundance: -; v_gene: TRBV7-2; len: 14; d_gene: -; j_gene: TRBJ2-7; CDR3nt: TGTGCCAGCAGCCCTCAAGGGGGTAGCTACGAGCAGTACTTC; CDR3aa: CASSPQGGSYEQYF
abundance: -; v_gene: TRBV7-6; len: 14; d_gene: -; j_gene: TRBJ1-3; CDR3nt: TGTGCCAGCAGCTTAGACCTTAGTGTCAACACCATATATTTT; CDR3aa: CASSLDLSVNTIYF
abundance: -; v_gene: TRBV27; len: 13; d_gene: -; j_gene: TRBJ2-7; CDR3nt: TGTGCCAGCACACGGGGGTCGTCCTACGAGCAGTACTTC; CDR3aa: CASTRGSSYEQYF
abundance: -; v_gene: TRBV25-1; len: 15; d_gene: TRBD2; j_gene: TRBJ2-2; CDR3nt: TGTGCCAGCAGTGACTCTAGCGGGAGCACCGGGGAGCTGTTTTTT; CDR3aa: CASSDSSGSTGELFF
abundance: few; v_gene: TRBV2; len: 14; d_gene: -; j_gene: TRBJ1-5; CDR3nt: TGTGCCAGCAGCCGGGAGCTGGGGTACCAGCCCCAGCATTTT; CDR3aa: CASSRELGYQPQHF
abundance: few; v_gene: TRBV30; len: 19; d_gene: TRBD2; j_gene: TRBJ2-7; CDR3nt: TGTGCCTGGAGTGGAGGAGAGGTTAGCGGGAGATTGGAGGGCTACGAGCAGTACTTC; CDR3aa: CAWSGGEVSGRLEGYEQYF
abundance: -; v_gene: TRBV11-3; len: 13; d_gene: -; j_gene: TRBJ1-1; CDR3nt: TGTGCCAGCAGCCCCGGAGACGTCACTGAAGCTTTCTTT; CDR3aa: CASSPGDVTEAFF
abundance: -; v_gene: TRBV19; len: 15; d_gene: -; j_gene: TRBJ2-2; CDR3nt: TGTGCCAGTAACCCCGGGACAAGTAACACCGGGGAGCTGTTTTTT; CDR3aa: CASNPGTSNTGELFF
abundance: once; v_gene: TRBV6-5; len: 11; d_gene: -; j_gene: TRBJ2-2; CDR3nt: TGTGCCAGCAGACTATTCGGGGAGCTGTTTTTT; CDR3aa: CASRLFGELFF
abundance: -; v_gene: TRBV6-5; len: 15; d_gene: -; j_gene: TRBJ2-3; CDR3nt: TGTGCCAGCAGTTACGGGGAGAGGGGCACAGATACGCAGTATTTT; CDR3aa: CASSYGERGTDTQYF
abundance: -; v_gene: TRBV5-6; len: 16; d_gene: TRBD1; j_gene: TRBJ2-5; CDR3nt: TGTGCCAGCAGCTACCGACAGGGTAGGGATGTGGAGACCCAGTACTTC; CDR3aa: CASSYRQGRDVETQYF
abundance: -; v_gene: TRBV18; len: 17; d_gene: -; j_gene: TRBJ2-2; CDR3nt: TGTGCCAGCTCACCTAGGGGGGGACAGGATAGGACCGGGGAGCTGTTTTTT; CDR3aa: CASSPRGGQDRTGELFF